The present T cell receptor beta chain was sequenced within a study of shared clonotypes between healthy human individuals. As to this clone: Its target is unknown.

Study results and limitations: Clonotype sharing across a few donors was observed for 5% to 6.5% of naive CD4 clonotypes.

Trimming took off 5 bases at V and 4 bases at J, with 12 bases between the two ends. Germline loops: CDR1 SGHTA, CDR2 FQGNSA. This CDR3 has 14 residues. Once extracted for a subset, genomic DNA was divided evenly among several immunoSEQ plates. Sequencing was performed with immunoSEQ multiplex PCR; in TCRdb, only in-frame clones are kept and a portion is missing. The data contain over 1.4 million clones, around 97% of them singletons. Negatively enriched CD4+ T cells were divided by CD45RA into naive and memory. Material: naive CD4+ T cells sorted from blood. Subset denoted: CD45RA+ positively selected. The rearrangement links TRBV7-2 to TRBJ2-1, with D unresolved. The sequence came from a man aged 30 to 45 in good health. CDR3 sequence (DNA): TGTGCCAGCAGCCGAACTTACGGATACAATGAGCAGTTCTTC. Translated: CASSRTYGYNEQFF. The full variable domain, its missing parts supplied by reference TRBV7-2 and TRBJ2-1, is GAGVSQSPSNKVTEKGKDVELRCDPISGHTALYWYRQSLGQGLEFLIYFQGNSAPDKSGLPSDRFSAERTGGSVSTLTIQRTQQEDSAVYLCASSRTYGYNEQFFGPGTRLTVL.